These T cell receptor beta chains were read from a single sample in a study of T cells in Graves' hyperthyroidism and ophthalmopathy. TCRdb used MiXCR to reprocess the multiplex PCR reads, holding one entry per CDR3 protein. The sample carries approximately 360,000 distinct CDR3 sequences, 25% recorded once. Material: blood. All receptors derive from a man between 50 and 59 years old with Graves' hyperthyroidism. The CDR3 runs from the conserved cysteine through the conserved F or W. Fields, in order: J gene, V gene, CDR3 protein.

TRBJ1-5 | TRBV19 | CASSIGGNQPQHF
TRBJ1-1 | TRBV28 | CATTTGTTEAFF
TRBJ2-1 | TRBV9 | CASSVAAGSHNEQFF
TRBJ2-5 | TRBV24-1 | CATSDLRIGETQYF
TRBJ1-1 | TRBV12-3/TRBV12-4 | CASSLTGEGTEAFF
TRBJ1-2 | TRBV20-1 | CSARIRADGYTF
TRBJ1-1 | TRBV14 | CASSHALEDRREAFF
TRBJ2-6 | TRBV19 | CASSLHQGGANVLTF
TRBJ1-6 | TRBV7-9 | CASGLQGPLHF
TRBJ2-7 | TRBV12-3/TRBV12-4 | CASSLGATGVPYEQYF
TRBJ2-7 | TRBV11-3 | CASSLGRDRANEQYF
TRBJ1-4 | TRBV6-1 | CASSFIRRYGSDEKLFF